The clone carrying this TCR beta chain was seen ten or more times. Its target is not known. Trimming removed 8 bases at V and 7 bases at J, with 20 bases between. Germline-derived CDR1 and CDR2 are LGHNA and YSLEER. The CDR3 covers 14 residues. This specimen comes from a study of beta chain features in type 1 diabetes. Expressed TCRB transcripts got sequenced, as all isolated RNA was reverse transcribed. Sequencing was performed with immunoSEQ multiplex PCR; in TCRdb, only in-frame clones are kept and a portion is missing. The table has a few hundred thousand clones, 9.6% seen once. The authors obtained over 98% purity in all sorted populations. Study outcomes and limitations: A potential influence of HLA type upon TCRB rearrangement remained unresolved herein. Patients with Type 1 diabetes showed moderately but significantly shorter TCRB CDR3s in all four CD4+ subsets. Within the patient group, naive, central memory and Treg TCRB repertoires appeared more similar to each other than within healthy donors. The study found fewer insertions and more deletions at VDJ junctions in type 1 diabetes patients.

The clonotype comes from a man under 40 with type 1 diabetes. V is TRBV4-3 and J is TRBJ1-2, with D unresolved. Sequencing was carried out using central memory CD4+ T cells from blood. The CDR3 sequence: CASQTMVAVGGYTF. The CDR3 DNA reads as TGCGCCAGCCAAACGATGGTTGCGGTTGGTGGCTACACCTTC.